This T cell receptor beta chain was profiled in a study of cytomegalovirus exposure and HLA in healthy donors. A word on this clone: Its antigen remains unknown.

The PCR employed 60 Vbeta primers together with 13 Jbeta primers. The repertoire was sequenced with immunoSEQ multiplex PCR; TCRdb's copy has only in-frame clones and lacks some. The sample records roughly 86,000 clones, roughly 79% being singletons. Study-wide results and limits: As a later analysis revealed, most CMV-associated TCR beta chains appeared HLA-restricted.

With 5 bases clipped from V and 4 bases from J, the junction kept 6 bases outside the gene matches. The germline V gene has CDR1 SNHLY and CDR2 FYNNEI. The CDR3 extends over 14 amino acids. The chain is built from TRBV2 and TRBJ2-7; TRBD1 matches at 9 bases. The origin of this receptor is a female donor in good health and CMV-seronegative. Sequencing was carried out using PBMCs. The CDR3 loop is CASSRGQGAYEQYF. The CDR3 DNA is TGTGCCAGCAGTCGGGGACAGGGAGCATACGAGCAGTACTTC. The entire variable domain, with the rest obtained from reference TRBV2 and TRBJ2-7, is as follows: EPEVTQTPSHQVTQMGQEVILRCVPISNHLYFYWYRQILGQKVEFLVSFYNNEISEKSEIFDDQFSVERPDGSNFTLKIRSTKLEDSAMYFCASSRGQGAYEQYFGPGTRLTVT.